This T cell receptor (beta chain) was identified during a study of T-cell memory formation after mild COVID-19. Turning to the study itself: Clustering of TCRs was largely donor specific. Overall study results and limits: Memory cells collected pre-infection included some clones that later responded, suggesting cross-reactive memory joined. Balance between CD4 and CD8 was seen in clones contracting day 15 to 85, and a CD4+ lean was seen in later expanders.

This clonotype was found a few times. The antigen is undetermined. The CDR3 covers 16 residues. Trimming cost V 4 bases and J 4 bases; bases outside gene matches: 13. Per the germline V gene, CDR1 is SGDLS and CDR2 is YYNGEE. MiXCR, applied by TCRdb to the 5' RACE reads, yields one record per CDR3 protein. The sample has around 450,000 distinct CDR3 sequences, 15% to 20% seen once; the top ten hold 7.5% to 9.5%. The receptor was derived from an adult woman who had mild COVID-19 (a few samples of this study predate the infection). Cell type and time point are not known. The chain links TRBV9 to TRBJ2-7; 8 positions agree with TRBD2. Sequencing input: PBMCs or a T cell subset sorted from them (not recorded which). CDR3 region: CASSPQAGEIVYEQYF. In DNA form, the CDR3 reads TGTGCCAGCAGCCCTCAAGCGGGGGAAATCGTTTACGAGCAGTACTTC.